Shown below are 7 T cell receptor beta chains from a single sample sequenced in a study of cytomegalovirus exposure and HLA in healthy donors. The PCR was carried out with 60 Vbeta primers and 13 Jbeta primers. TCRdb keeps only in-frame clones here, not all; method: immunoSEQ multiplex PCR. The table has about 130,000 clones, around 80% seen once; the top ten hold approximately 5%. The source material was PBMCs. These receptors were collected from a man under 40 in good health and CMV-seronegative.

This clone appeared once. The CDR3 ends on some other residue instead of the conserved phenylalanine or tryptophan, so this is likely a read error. In DNA, the CDR3 is TGTGCCAGCAGTGAGATGGGACTTCCCAGGAGCTCCTACGAGCAGTACCTC. This codes for CASSEMGLPRSSYEQYL. The chain employs TRBV25-1 and TRBJ2-7; D possibly corresponds to TRBD2 (6 bases). Germline CDR1 is MGHDK and CDR2 is SYGVNS. The CDR3 contains 17 residues. The V end lost 3 bases, the J end lost 0 bases, and 18 bases lay between the germline ends.

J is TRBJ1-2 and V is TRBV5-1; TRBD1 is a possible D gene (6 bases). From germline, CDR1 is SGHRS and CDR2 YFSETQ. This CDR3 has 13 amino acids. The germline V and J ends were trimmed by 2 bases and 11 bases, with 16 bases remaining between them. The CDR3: CASSLGQGKRYTF. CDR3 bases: TGCGCCAGCAGCTTAGGGCAGGGGAAAAGGTACACCTTC. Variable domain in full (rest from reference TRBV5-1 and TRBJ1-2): KAGVTQTPRYLIKTRGQQVTLSCSPISGHRSVSWYQQTPGQGLQFLFEYFSETQRNKGNFPGRFSGRQFSNSRSEMNVSTLELGDSALYLCASSLGQGKRYTFGSGTRLTVV.

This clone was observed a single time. DNA for the CDR3: TGTGCCAGCAGTTTACAGGAATCCTATGGCTACACCTTC. As protein: CASSLQESYGYTF. The J gene is TRBJ1-2, the V gene TRBV6-5; D may be TRBD1 (5 bases). V gave up 4 bases and J gave up 4 bases, with 10 bases separating them. Germline values: CDR1 MNHEY, CDR2 SVGAGI. The CDR3 runs to 13 residues.

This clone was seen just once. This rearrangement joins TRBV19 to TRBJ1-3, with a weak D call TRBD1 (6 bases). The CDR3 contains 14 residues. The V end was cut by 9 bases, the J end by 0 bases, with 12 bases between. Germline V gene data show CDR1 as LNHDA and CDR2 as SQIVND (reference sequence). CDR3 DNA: TGTGCCAGCAGCACAGGGAGCTCTGGAAACACCATATATTTT. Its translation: CASSTGSSGNTIYF.

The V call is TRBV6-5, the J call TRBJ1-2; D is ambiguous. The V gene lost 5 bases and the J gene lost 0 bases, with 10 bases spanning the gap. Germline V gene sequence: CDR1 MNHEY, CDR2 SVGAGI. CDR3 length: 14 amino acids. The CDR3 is CASSLHKANYGYTF. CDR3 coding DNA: TGTGCCAGCAGTCTCCACAAAGCTAACTATGGCTACACCTTC.

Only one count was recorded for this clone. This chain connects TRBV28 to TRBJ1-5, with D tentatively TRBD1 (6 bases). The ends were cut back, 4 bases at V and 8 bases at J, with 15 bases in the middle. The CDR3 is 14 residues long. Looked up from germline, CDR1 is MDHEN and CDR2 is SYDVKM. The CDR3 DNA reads TGTGCCAGCAGTTCCGACTCCAGGGGTGAGCCCCAGCATTTT. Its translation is CASSSDSRGEPQHF. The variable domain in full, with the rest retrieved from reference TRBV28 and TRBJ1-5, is DVKVTQSSRYLVKRTGEKVFLECVQDMDHENMFWYRQDPGLGLRLIYFSYDVKMKEKGDIPEGYSVSREKKERFSLILESASTNQTSMYLCASSSDSRGEPQHFGDGTRLSIL.

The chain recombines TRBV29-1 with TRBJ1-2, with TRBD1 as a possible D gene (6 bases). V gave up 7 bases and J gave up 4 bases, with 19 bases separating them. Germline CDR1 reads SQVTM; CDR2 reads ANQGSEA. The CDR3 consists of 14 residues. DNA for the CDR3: TGCAGCGAGACAGGCAGAAGCGGAGCCTATGGCTACACCTTC. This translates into CSETGRSGAYGYTF.